The T cell receptor beta chain under discussion was sequenced for a study of blood T cell repertoires in COVID-19. Study-wide context: Acute and convalescent COVID-19 samples came from the United States, Italy and Spain.

Assay used: immunoSEQ multiplex PCR; TCRdb lists only in-frame clones, some missing. This table has around 190,000 clones, around nine tenths appearing once. Trimming took 5 bases from V and 8 from J; bases not matched to a gene: 9. The CDR3 runs to 13 residues. Germline CDR1 SGHRS, CDR2 YFSETQ. The clonotype was recovered from a man in his thirties or forties with acute or convalescent COVID-19. The sample consisted of peripheral blood. V usage is TRBV5-1 and J usage is TRBJ1-2; TRBD1 matches 7 bases. DNA for the CDR3: TGCGCCAGCAGGGAACAGGGGAGTGGCGGCTACACCTTC. Translation gives CASREQGSGGYTF.